A single sample gave rise to the 18 T cell receptor beta chains below, sequenced in a study of cytomegalovirus exposure and HLA in healthy donors. A multiplex PCR was run with 60 Vbeta primers and 13 Jbeta primers. The protocol was immunoSEQ multiplex PCR, while the TCRdb copy is restricted to in-frame clones and leaves out a portion. This table holds about 160,000 clones, roughly 80% found once. Sequencing was done on a sample of PBMCs. These receptors all stem from a male donor in good health and CMV-seropositive.

This clone was detected only once. The gene calls are TRBV5-4 and TRBJ1-2, with TRBD1 matching over 9 bases. This CDR3 is built from 15 residues. CDR1 and CDR2 (germline): SGHNT, YYREEE (reference sequence). The J segment lost 4 bases and the V segment lost 5 bases, leaving 9 bases of the junction unmatched. This chain's CDR3 is CASSRTGVSGYGYTF. The CDR3 DNA is TGTGCCAGCAGTCGGACAGGGGTTTCGGGCTATGGCTACACCTTC.

The genes are TRBV2 and TRBJ2-5; 7 bases are a match to TRBD2. J gave up 7 bases and V 6 bases, and 8 bases lay outside the gene matches. In germline, CDR1 is SNHLY, CDR2 FYNNEI. The CDR3 is 13 amino acids. The CDR3 spells CASRWGGLRTQYF. For the CDR3, the DNA is TGTGCCAGCAGGTGGGGGGGACTCCGGACCCAGTACTTC.

Note on this clone: A junction end diverges from the germline sequence, so it may reflect a read error. V gene TRBV7-9 combines with J gene TRBJ1-1, with a possible D match to TRBD1 (6 bases). CDR3 length: 15 residues. CDR1 is SEHNR, CDR2 FQNEAQ, per germline (reference sequence). The CDR3 coding sequence is TGTTCCAGCAGCTTAACGAGGACAGAGGGCACTGAAGCTTTCTTT. Translated, it gives CSSSLTRTEGTEAFF.

The rearrangement links TRBV14 to TRBJ2-1; TRBD2 might be the D (6 bases). The CDR3 is 15 amino acids. V was trimmed by 1 base and J by 4 bases, leaving 11 bases between them. Germline V gene lookup returns CDR1 SGHDN and CDR2 FVKESK. CDR3 in amino acids: CASSQAGAQYNEQFF. CDR3 DNA sequence: TGTGCCAGCAGCCAAGCGGGAGCACAATACAATGAGCAGTTCTTC.

This chain joins TRBV6-1 and TRBJ2-7, with TRBD1 as a possible D gene (7 bases). Trimming took off 4 bases at V and 2 bases at J, with 15 bases between the two ends. The V gene's germline CDR1 is MNHNS and CDR2 SASEGT. This CDR3 spans 15 amino acids. CDR3 sequence: CASSAPQGRTYEQYF. The CDR3 DNA follows: TGTGCCAGCAGTGCCCCACAGGGGAGGACCTACGAGCAGTACTTC.

This chain connects TRBV10-3 to TRBJ2-2, with TRBD1 as a possible D gene (6 bases). The CDR3 spans 15 residues. Per the germline V gene, CDR1 is ENHRY and CDR2 is SYGVKD. The V end was cut by 2 bases, the J end by 2 bases, with 9 bases between. The DNA for the CDR3 is TGTGCCATCAGTGAGCCGGACAGAAACACCGGGGAGCTGTTTTTT. Translating gives CAISEPDRNTGELFF.

The chain couples TRBV9 to TRBJ2-5; TRBD2 matches at 14 bases. TRBJ2-7 matches the DNA end more closely, so the J call is doubtful. CDR1 is SGDLS, CDR2 YYNGEE, per germline. The CDR3 consists of 18 residues. Written as DNA, the CDR3 is TGTGCCAGCAGCAAAGGGACTAGCGGGAGAAGGTTGGGGTACGAGCAGTACTTC. Protein: CASSKGTSGRRLGYEQYF.

This clone has more than one count but fewer than ten. This chain connects TRBV6-1 to TRBJ1-2; 8 bases fit TRBD1. This CDR3 spans 12 amino acids. The germline CDR1 and CDR2 sequences are MNHNS and SASEGT. Germline trimming cut 6 bases from V and 7 bases from J; bases unmatched to any gene: 4. DNA of the CDR3: TGTGCCAGCAGAATAACAGGGGGTGGCTACACCTTC. Protein product: CASRITGGGYTF.

The chain's CDR3 is CATRQVGSPLHF. CDR3 sequence (DNA): TGTGCCACTCGACAGGTTGGCTCACCCCTCCACTTT. The V gene is TRBV27, the J gene TRBJ1-6, with a possible D match to TRBD1 (6 bases). The CDR3 totals 12 residues. Trimming removed 10 bases at V and 10 bases at J, with 14 bases between. The germline gives CDR1 MNHEY, CDR2 SMNVEV (reference sequence).

With regard to this clone: Within the sample, other DNA sequences also encode this same CDR3. This chain links TRBV28 with TRBJ2-7; a weak D match, TRBD2 (6 bases). The CDR3 sequence is 15 residues long. Trimming cost V 3 bases and J 0 bases, with 12 bases left between them. Germline values: CDR1 MDHEN, CDR2 SYDVKM. The CDR3 is CASSFGLASSYEQYF. CDR3 bases: TGTGCCAGCAGTTTCGGGCTAGCGTCCTCCTACGAGCAGTACTTC.

V gene TRBV13 combines with J gene TRBJ2-2; TRBD2 might be the D (5 bases). CDR1 is PRHDT, CDR2 FYEKMQ, per germline (reference sequence). The CDR3 totals 15 residues. Trimming cost V 0 bases and J 7 bases, with 12 bases left between them. CDR3 sequence reads: CASSLGPRGNGELFF. The CDR3 DNA reads TGTGCCAGCAGCTTAGGTCCCCGAGGGAACGGGGAGCTGTTTTTT. The entire variable domain, with the rest obtained from reference TRBV13 and TRBJ2-2, is as follows: AAGVIQSPRHLIKEKRETATLKCYPIPRHDTVYWYQQGPGQDPQFLISFYEKMQSDKGSIPDRFSAQQFSDYHSELNMSSLELGDSALYFCASSLGPRGNGELFFGEGSRLTVL.

Worth noting for this clone: The junction departs from germline at one end; a sequencing error may be responsible. The chain couples TRBV6-6 to TRBJ1-5; 10 bases align to TRBD1. CDR1 and CDR2 from the germline V gene are MNHNY and SVGAGI (reference sequence). This CDR3 is 15 amino acids long. CDR3 nucleotides: TGTGCCGGCAGCCCTCGACAGGGGGCGAGGCAGCCCCAGCATTTT. Translation: CAGSPRQGARQPQHF.

This chain joins TRBV7-8 and TRBJ2-7; TRBD2 matches at 10 bases. The CDR3 sequence is 16 residues long. J lost 5 bases, V lost 0 bases, and 7 bases had no gene match. Germline assignment: CDR1 SGHVS and CDR2 FQNEAQ. DNA for the CDR3: TGTGCCAGCAGCTTAGCTGGTAGCGGGAGGTTCAACGAGCAGTACTTC. It encodes CASSLAGSGRFNEQYF. Drawing the rest from reference TRBV7-8 and TRBJ2-7, the complete variable domain is GAGVSQSPRYKVAKRGQDVALRCDPISGHVSLFWYQQALGQGPEFLTYFQNEAQLDKSGLPSDRFFAERPEGSVSTLKIQRTQQEDSAVYLCASSLAGSGRFNEQYFGPGTRLTVT.

The chain links TRBV19 to TRBJ2-1, with a possible D match to TRBD2 (6 bases). Trimming removed 3 bases from V and 0 bases from J, with 12 bases in between. Germline lookup yields CDR1 LNHDA and CDR2 SQIVND (reference sequence). This CDR3 contains 16 residues. The CDR3 sequence is CASSITGSLSYNEQFF. CDR3 nucleotide sequence: TGTGCCAGTAGTATCACCGGGAGTCTCTCCTACAATGAGCAGTTCTTC.

V gene TRBV14 combines with J gene TRBJ1-1, with 8 bases lining up with TRBD1. Looked up from germline, CDR1 is SGHDN and CDR2 is FVKESK. CDR3 size: 15 residues. J gave up 5 bases and V 2 bases, and 7 bases lay outside the gene matches. This chain's CDR3 is CASSQRTGRETEAFF. In nucleotides, the CDR3 is TGTGCCAGCAGCCAACGGACAGGGCGGGAGACTGAAGCTTTCTTT.

V and J are TRBV11-2 and TRBJ2-5, with D hard to call. The CDR3 loop spans 14 amino acids. The germline V gene has CDR1 SGHAT and CDR2 FQNNGV. V lost 0 bases to trimming and J lost 5 bases, with 10 bases between them. The CDR3 loop is CASSLDMAWETQYF. The CDR3 DNA is TGTGCCAGCAGCTTAGATATGGCCTGGGAGACCCAGTACTTC.

This clone showed up many times. J is TRBJ2-1 and V is TRBV4-3, with a weak D call TRBD2 (5 bases). The CDR3 runs to 16 residues. Germline CDR1 is LGHNA and CDR2 is YSLEER. The V end was cut by 5 bases, the J end by 0 bases, with 14 bases between. The CDR3 DNA reads TGCGCCAGCAGCTCACCAGGACTGAGCTCCTACAATGAGCAGTTCTTC. Translated, it gives CASSSPGLSSYNEQFF.

The chain combines TRBV7-2 with TRBJ1-1; a weak D match, TRBD1 (5 bases). The CDR3 totals 18 residues. Germline assignment: CDR1 SGHTA and CDR2 FQGNSA. V was clipped by 5 bases and J by 5 bases, with 27 bases between them. The CDR3 here is CASSGQTGLGDRGTEAFF. CDR3 coding DNA: TGTGCCAGCAGCGGGCAAACAGGACTTGGGGACCGGGGGACTGAAGCTTTCTTT. The whole variable domain, filled in from reference TRBV7-2 and TRBJ1-1, reads GAGVSQSPSNKVTEKGKDVELRCDPISGHTALYWYRQSLGQGLEFLIYFQGNSAPDKSGLPSDRFSAERTGGSVSTLTIQRTQQEDSAVYLCASSGQTGLGDRGTEAFFGQGTRLTVV.